This T cell receptor (beta chain) was captured in a study of beta chain features in type 1 diabetes. Study summary: Researchers looked at over 100,000,000 sorted cells across all samples. Overall study findings and caveats: Among all four CD4+ subsets, Type 1 diabetes patients had TCRB CDR3s that were moderately but significantly shorter. Within patients, naive, central memory and Treg TCRB repertoires seemed more similar than within healthy donors.

It was via CD45RO/CCR7/CD25/CD127/CD95/CD27 that CD4+ naive, central memory, regulatory and stem cell-like memory cells were sorted. What was sequenced were expressed TCRB transcripts, since all of the isolated RNA had been reverse transcribed. Each sample of naive, central memory or regulatory T cells had, on average, about 3.57 million reads. The method was immunoSEQ multiplex PCR; TCRdb's version includes in-frame clones alone and lacks a portion of them. The sample gives about 650,000 clones, approximately 13% of which show up once; more than 0.09% is in the top ten. Concerning this clone: Its cognate antigen is unknown.

Between the trimmed V and J ends, which lost 5 bases and 3 bases, there was a span of 14 bases. Germline CDR1 and CDR2: MNHNY and SVGAGI (reference sequence). The CDR3 extends over 14 amino acids. This sequence originates from a man younger than 40 with type 1 diabetes. The chain joins TRBV6-6 to TRBJ2-7, with D possibly being TRBD1 or TRBD2 (7 bases each). Material for sequencing was naive CD4+ T cells from blood. The CDR3 sequence: CASSPQGGFYEQYF. The CDR3 DNA follows: TGTGCCAGCAGTCCCCAGGGGGGGTTCTACGAGCAGTACTTC.